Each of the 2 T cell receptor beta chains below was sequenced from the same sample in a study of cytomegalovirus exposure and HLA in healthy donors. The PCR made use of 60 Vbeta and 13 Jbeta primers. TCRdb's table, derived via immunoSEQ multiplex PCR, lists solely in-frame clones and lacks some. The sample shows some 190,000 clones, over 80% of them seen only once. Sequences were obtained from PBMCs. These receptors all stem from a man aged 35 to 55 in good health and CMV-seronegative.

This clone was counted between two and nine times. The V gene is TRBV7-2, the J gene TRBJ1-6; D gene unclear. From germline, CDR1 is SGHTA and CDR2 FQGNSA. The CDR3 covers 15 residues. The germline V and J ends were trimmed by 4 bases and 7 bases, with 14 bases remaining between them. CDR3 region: CASSSRRGNNSPLHF. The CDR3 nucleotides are TGTGCCAGCAGCTCCCGGCGAGGGAACAATTCACCCCTCCACTTT.

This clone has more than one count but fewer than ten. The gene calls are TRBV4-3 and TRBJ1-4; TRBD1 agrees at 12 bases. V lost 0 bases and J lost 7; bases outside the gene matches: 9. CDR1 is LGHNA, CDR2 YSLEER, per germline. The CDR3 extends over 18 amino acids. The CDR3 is CASSQERGTGGLGEKLFF. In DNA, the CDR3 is TGCGCCAGCAGCCAAGAGAGAGGGACAGGGGGCTTGGGTGAAAAACTGTTTTTT.